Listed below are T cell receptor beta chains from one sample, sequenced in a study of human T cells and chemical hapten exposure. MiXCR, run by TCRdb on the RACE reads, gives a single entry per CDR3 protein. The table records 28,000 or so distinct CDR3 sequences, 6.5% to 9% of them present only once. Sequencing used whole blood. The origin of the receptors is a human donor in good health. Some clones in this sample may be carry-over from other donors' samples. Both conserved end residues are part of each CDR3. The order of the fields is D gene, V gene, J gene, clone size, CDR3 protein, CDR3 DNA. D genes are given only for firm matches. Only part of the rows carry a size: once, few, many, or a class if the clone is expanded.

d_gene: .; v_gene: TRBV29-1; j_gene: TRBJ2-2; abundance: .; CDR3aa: CSVRGHGNTGELFF; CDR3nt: TGCAGCGTTCGGGGCCACGGAAACACCGGGGAGCTGTTTTTT
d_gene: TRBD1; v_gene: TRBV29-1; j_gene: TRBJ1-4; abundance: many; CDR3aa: CSVEGLTGGDEKLFF; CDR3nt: TGCAGCGTTGAAGGATTGACAGGGGGCGACGAAAAACTGTTTTTT
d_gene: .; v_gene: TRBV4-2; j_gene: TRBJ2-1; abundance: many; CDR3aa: CASSQGSSGNNEQFF; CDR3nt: TGTGCCAGCAGCCAAGGGTCTTCCGGCAACAATGAGCAGTTCTTC
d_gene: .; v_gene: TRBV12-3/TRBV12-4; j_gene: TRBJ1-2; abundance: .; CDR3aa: CATARGSKNYGYTF; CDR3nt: TGTGCCACAGCCCGGGGGAGTAAGAACTATGGCTACACCTTC
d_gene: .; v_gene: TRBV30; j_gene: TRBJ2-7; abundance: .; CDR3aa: CAWSVLGSYEQYF; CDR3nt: TGTGCCTGGAGTGTATTAGGTTCCTACGAGCAGTACTTC
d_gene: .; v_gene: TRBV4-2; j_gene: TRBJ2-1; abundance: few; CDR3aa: CASSWDLRGADEQFF; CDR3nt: TGTGCCAGCAGCTGGGACTTGAGGGGAGCGGATGAGCAGTTCTTC
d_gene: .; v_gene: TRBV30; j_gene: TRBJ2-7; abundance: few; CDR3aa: CAWSMRYEQYF; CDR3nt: TGTGCCTGGAGCATGAGGTACGAGCAGTACTTC
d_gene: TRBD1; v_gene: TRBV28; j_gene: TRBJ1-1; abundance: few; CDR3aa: CASSLQGGALGAEAFF; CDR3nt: TGTGCCAGCAGCTTGCAGGGGGGGGCGCTGGGCGCTGAAGCTTTCTTT
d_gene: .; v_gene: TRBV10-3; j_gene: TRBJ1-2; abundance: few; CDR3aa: CAISESWDGYTF; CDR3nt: TGTGCCATCAGTGAGTCCTGGGATGGCTACACCTTC
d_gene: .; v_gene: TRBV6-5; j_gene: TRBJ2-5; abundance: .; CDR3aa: CASSYGGLGETQYF; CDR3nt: TGTGCCAGCAGTTATGGGGGCCTCGGGGAGACCCAGTACTTC
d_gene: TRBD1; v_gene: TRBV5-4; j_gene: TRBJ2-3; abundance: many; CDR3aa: CASSPPQGTDTQYF; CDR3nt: TGTGCCAGCAGCCCCCCACAGGGGACAGATACGCAGTATTTT
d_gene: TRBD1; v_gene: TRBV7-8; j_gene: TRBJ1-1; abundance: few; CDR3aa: CASSITGEGIEAFF; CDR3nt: TGTGCCAGCAGCATAACAGGGGAGGGGATTGAAGCTTTCTTT
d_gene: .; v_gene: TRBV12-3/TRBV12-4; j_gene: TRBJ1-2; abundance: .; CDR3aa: CATTSQLNYGDTF; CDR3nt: TGTGCCACCACGTCTCAACTTAACTATGGCGACACCTTC
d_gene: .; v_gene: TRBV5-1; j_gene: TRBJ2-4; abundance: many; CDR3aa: CASQDGQLGKAKNIQYF; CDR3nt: TGCGCCAGCCAAGATGGACAGCTGGGGAAAGCCAAAAACATTCAGTACTTC
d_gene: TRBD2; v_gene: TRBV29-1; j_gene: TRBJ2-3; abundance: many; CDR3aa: CSVDASGGATDTQYF; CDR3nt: TGCAGCGTTGACGCTAGCGGGGGGGCTACAGATACGCAGTATTTT
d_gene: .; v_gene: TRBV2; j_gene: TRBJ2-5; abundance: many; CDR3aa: CASSERVRVGQTQYF; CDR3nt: TGTGCCAGCAGTGAAAGAGTCCGAGTGGGGCAGACCCAGTACTTC
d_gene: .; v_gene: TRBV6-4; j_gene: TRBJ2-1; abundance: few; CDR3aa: CASSVGESTYEQFF; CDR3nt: TGTGCCAGCAGTGTCGGCGAGTCCACCTATGAGCAGTTCTTC
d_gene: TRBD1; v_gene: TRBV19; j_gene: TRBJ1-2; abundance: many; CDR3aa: CASRDRGRVSYGYTF; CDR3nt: TGTGCCAGTCGGGACAGGGGGCGCGTAAGCTATGGCTACACCTTC
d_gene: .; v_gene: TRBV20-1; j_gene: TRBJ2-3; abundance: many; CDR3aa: CSVEPRTDTQYF; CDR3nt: TGCAGTGTCGAGCCCCGCACAGATACGCAGTATTTT
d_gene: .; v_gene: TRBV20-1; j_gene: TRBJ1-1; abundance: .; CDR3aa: CSAKIGGGLSTEAFF; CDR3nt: TGCAGTGCTAAAATCGGCGGGGGGCTTAGCACTGAAGCTTTCTTT
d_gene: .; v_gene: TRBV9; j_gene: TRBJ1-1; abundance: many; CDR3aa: CASSVMEGEAFF; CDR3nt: TGTGCCAGCAGCGTAATGGAGGGTGAAGCTTTCTTT
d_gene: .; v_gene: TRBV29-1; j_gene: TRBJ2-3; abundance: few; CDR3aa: CSVEGFFTQYF; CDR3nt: TGCAGCGTTGAAGGTTTCTTCACGCAGTATTTT
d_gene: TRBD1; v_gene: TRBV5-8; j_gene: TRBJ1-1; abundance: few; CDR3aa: CASSWDRGSAEAFF; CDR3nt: TGTGCCAGCAGTTGGGACAGGGGGTCGGCTGAAGCTTTCTTT
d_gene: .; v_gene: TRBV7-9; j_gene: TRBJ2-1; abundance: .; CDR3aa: CASSLGRPYNEQFF; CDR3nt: TGTGCCAGCAGCTTAGGCAGGCCCTACAATGAGCAGTTCTTC
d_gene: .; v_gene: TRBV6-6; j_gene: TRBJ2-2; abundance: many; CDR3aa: CASSLGWAGELFF; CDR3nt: TGTGCCAGCAGTTTAGGGTGGGCCGGGGAGCTGTTTTTT